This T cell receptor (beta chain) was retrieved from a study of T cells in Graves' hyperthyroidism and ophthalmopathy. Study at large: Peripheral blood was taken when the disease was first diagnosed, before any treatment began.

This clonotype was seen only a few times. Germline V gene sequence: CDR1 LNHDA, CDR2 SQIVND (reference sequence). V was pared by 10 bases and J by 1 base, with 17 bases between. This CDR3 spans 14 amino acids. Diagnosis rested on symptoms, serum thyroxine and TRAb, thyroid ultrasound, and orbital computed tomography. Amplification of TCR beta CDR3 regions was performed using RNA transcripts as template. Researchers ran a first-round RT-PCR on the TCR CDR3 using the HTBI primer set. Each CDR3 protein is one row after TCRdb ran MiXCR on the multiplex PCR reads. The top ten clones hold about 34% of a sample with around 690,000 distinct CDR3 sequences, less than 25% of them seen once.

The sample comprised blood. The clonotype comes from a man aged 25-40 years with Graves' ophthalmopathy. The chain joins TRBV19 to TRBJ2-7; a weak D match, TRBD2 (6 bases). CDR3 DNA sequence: TGTGCCACCCGATCGGAGGGTAGGTCCTACGAGCAGTACTTC. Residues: CATRSEGRSYEQYF.